The rows below give T cell receptor beta chains drawn from one sample of a study of shared clonotypes between healthy human individuals. The assay was immunoSEQ multiplex PCR, and TCRdb's table has in-frame clones only and misses some. The sample holds 330,000 or so clones; approximately 79% are singletons and the top ten take over 9%. The sequenced sample was memory CD4+ T cells sorted from blood. These receptors all come from a young man in good health. Both conserved end residues are part of each CDR3. The D gene is left open where the match is weak. Size is stated for part of the rows, as once, few or many counts, or as a class when the clone is expanded.

CDR3nt: TGCGCCAGCAGCTTGCGGACTAGCGGGATTAGCACCGGGGAGCTGTTTTTT; CDR3aa: CASSLRTSGISTGELFF; j_gene: TRBJ2-2; v_gene: TRBV5-1; d_gene: TRBD2; abundance: once
CDR3nt: TGTGCCAGCTCACCGCAGGGGGCTTCTGGGGCCAACGTCCTGACTTTC; CDR3aa: CASSPQGASGANVLTF; j_gene: TRBJ2-6; v_gene: TRBV18; d_gene: TRBD1; abundance: -
CDR3nt: TGTGCCAGCAGCGTGTTAGGGGGCAGTGAGCAGTTCTTC; CDR3aa: CASSVLGGSEQFF; j_gene: TRBJ2-1; v_gene: TRBV9; d_gene: TRBD1; abundance: -
CDR3nt: TGTGCCAGCAGCCCCATGCCGGGGTGGAACATTCAGTACTTC; CDR3aa: CASSPMPGWNIQYF; j_gene: TRBJ2-4; v_gene: TRBV9; d_gene: -; abundance: -
CDR3nt: TGTGCCAGCAGCTTGGCGGGACCACGCCTTGGGAATGAGCAGTTCTTC; CDR3aa: CASSLAGPRLGNEQFF; j_gene: TRBJ2-1; v_gene: TRBV5-4; d_gene: -; abundance: -
CDR3nt: TGTGCCAGCATCCCCACCCCGGGAGAAACAGATACGCAGTATTTT; CDR3aa: CASIPTPGETDTQYF; j_gene: TRBJ2-3; v_gene: TRBV2; d_gene: -; abundance: -
CDR3nt: TGTGCCATCAGCGGGGACCTTAGGGGTTCACCCCTCCACTTT; CDR3aa: CAISGDLRGSPLHF; j_gene: TRBJ1-6; v_gene: TRBV10-3; d_gene: -; abundance: -
CDR3nt: TGCAGTGCTAGCCCCTTAGAGACCCAGTACTTC; CDR3aa: CSASPLETQYF; j_gene: TRBJ2-5; v_gene: TRBV20-1; d_gene: -; abundance: many
CDR3nt: TGTGCCAGTAGTTCCCACGGGTGGGCTTCCCAAGAGACCCAGTACTTC; CDR3aa: CASSSHGWASQETQYF; j_gene: TRBJ2-5; v_gene: TRBV19; d_gene: -; abundance: few
CDR3nt: TGTGCCAGCAGCTTATACAGGGGAGGCTATGAGCAGTTCTTC; CDR3aa: CASSLYRGGYEQFF; j_gene: TRBJ2-1; v_gene: TRBV11-3; d_gene: -; abundance: -
CDR3nt: TGTGCCAGCAACACAGGGATCTTCGCGGGAGCAACAGATACGCAGTATTTT; CDR3aa: CASNTGIFAGATDTQYF; j_gene: TRBJ2-3; v_gene: TRBV28; d_gene: -; abundance: -
CDR3nt: TGTGCCAGCAGCTTAGGCCGCAGGGACCTTCACACTGAAGCTTTCTTT; CDR3aa: CASSLGRRDLHTEAFF; j_gene: TRBJ1-1; v_gene: TRBV13; d_gene: -; abundance: -
CDR3nt: TGTGCCAGCAGCTCGGGACGGTCCTCTGGAAACACCATATATTTT; CDR3aa: CASSSGRSSGNTIYF; j_gene: TRBJ1-3; v_gene: TRBV7-6; d_gene: -; abundance: many
CDR3nt: TGTGCCAGTAGTATCGGGCCAGTTGGTGCTAATGAAAAACTGTTTTTT; CDR3aa: CASSIGPVGANEKLFF; j_gene: TRBJ1-4; v_gene: TRBV19; d_gene: -; abundance: -
CDR3nt: TGTGCCAGCAGCTTGTTCGGCTCTCGGTTGGATTTT; CDR3aa: CASSLFGSRLDF; j_gene: TRBJ2-3; v_gene: TRBV7-2; d_gene: -; abundance: -
CDR3nt: TGCAGCGTTCTTCGTCAGCGGGAGGGTGGAGATACGCAGTATTTT; CDR3aa: CSVLRQREGGDTQYF; j_gene: TRBJ2-3; v_gene: TRBV29-1; d_gene: TRBD2; abundance: once
CDR3nt: TGTGCCAGCGAAGCGGACAGGGCCTACGAGCAGTACTTC; CDR3aa: CASEADRAYEQYF; j_gene: TRBJ2-7; v_gene: TRBV27; d_gene: TRBD1; abundance: once
CDR3nt: TGTGCCAGCACAGATCCGACTAACTATGGCTACACCTTC; CDR3aa: CASTDPTNYGYTF; j_gene: TRBJ1-2; v_gene: TRBV9; d_gene: -; abundance: -
CDR3nt: TGTGCCACCAGCAGAGATCCAGGAACATACGAGCAGTACTTC; CDR3aa: CATSRDPGTYEQYF; j_gene: TRBJ2-7; v_gene: TRBV15; d_gene: -; abundance: once
CDR3nt: TGTGCCAGCAGCTTCGACAGAACGGGGTACTTC; CDR3aa: CASSFDRTGYF; j_gene: TRBJ2-5; v_gene: TRBV7-2; d_gene: -; abundance: once
CDR3nt: TGTGCCAGCAGCTTAGGGGCTCAGGGGTACAATGAGCAGTTCTTC; CDR3aa: CASSLGAQGYNEQFF; j_gene: TRBJ2-1; v_gene: TRBV7-2; d_gene: -; abundance: -
CDR3nt: TGTGCCAGCAGCTTAGCGCTTGGGACAGGGACCTACGAGCAGTACTTC; CDR3aa: CASSLALGTGTYEQYF; j_gene: TRBJ2-7; v_gene: TRBV7-8; d_gene: TRBD1; abundance: once
CDR3nt: TGTGCCAGCAGCCCTCGGGGACAGGGGGTCGAGCAGTACTTC; CDR3aa: CASSPRGQGVEQYF; j_gene: TRBJ2-7; v_gene: TRBV7-2; d_gene: TRBD1; abundance: few
CDR3nt: TGTGCCATCAGTGGCGTGCTGGGACAGGGAAGGGAGGAGCTGTTTTTT; CDR3aa: CAISGVLGQGREELFF; j_gene: TRBJ2-2; v_gene: TRBV10-3; d_gene: TRBD1; abundance: -
CDR3nt: TGTGCCAGCAGCCAAGGTACGGGAACGACCGGGGAGCTGTTTTTT; CDR3aa: CASSQGTGTTGELFF; j_gene: TRBJ2-2; v_gene: TRBV4-2; d_gene: -; abundance: few
CDR3nt: TGTGCCAGCAGCCTCCCGGTATCTTCTGAAGCTTTCTTT; CDR3aa: CASSLPVSSEAFF; j_gene: TRBJ1-1; v_gene: TRBV5-3; d_gene: -; abundance: -
CDR3nt: TGTGCCAGCAGTTTTGGCGGCTTGGGACAGGGCCAAGAGACCCAGTACTTC; CDR3aa: CASSFGGLGQGQETQYF; j_gene: TRBJ2-5; v_gene: TRBV27; d_gene: TRBD1; abundance: -
CDR3nt: TGTGCCAGCAGCCTGACAGGGTCTAATGAAAAACTGTTTTTT; CDR3aa: CASSLTGSNEKLFF; j_gene: TRBJ1-4; v_gene: TRBV5-4; d_gene: TRBD1; abundance: -
CDR3nt: TGTGCCACCAGCACAGAGACAGGAGGCTACACCTTC; CDR3aa: CATSTETGGYTF; j_gene: TRBJ1-2; v_gene: TRBV15; d_gene: -; abundance: many
CDR3nt: TGTGCCTGGAACCAGCTACACGAGCAGTACTTC; CDR3aa: CAWNQLHEQYF; j_gene: TRBJ2-7; v_gene: TRBV30; d_gene: -; abundance: -
CDR3nt: TGTGCCAGCCATAGACAGGGATTGAATCAGCCCCAGCATTTT; CDR3aa: CASHRQGLNQPQHF; j_gene: TRBJ1-5; v_gene: TRBV6-6; d_gene: TRBD1; abundance: -
CDR3nt: TGCGCCAGCAGACGAGACAGGTCTGAGGGCTACACCTTC; CDR3aa: CASRRDRSEGYTF; j_gene: TRBJ1-2; v_gene: TRBV5-1; d_gene: -; abundance: -
CDR3nt: TGTGCCAGCAGTTCCTGGGCGGATAACTATGGCTACACCTTC; CDR3aa: CASSSWADNYGYTF; j_gene: TRBJ1-2; v_gene: TRBV28; d_gene: -; abundance: -
CDR3nt: TGCGCCAGCAGCTTGAGGTCGGCAGGGCCCGAGACCCAGTACTTC; CDR3aa: CASSLRSAGPETQYF; j_gene: TRBJ2-5; v_gene: TRBV5-1; d_gene: -; abundance: -
CDR3nt: TGCAGCATGACGGCCAACGGGGAGCTGTTTTTT; CDR3aa: CSMTANGELFF; j_gene: TRBJ2-2; v_gene: TRBV29-1; d_gene: -; abundance: once
CDR3nt: TGTGCCAGCACCCAGGGGACTAGCGGGAACAATGAGCAGTTCTTC; CDR3aa: CASTQGTSGNNEQFF; j_gene: TRBJ2-1; v_gene: TRBV6-5; d_gene: TRBD2; abundance: -
CDR3nt: TGTGCCAGCAGCTCCCCGGCGGGACTTGTTACGCAGTATTTT; CDR3aa: CASSSPAGLVTQYF; j_gene: TRBJ2-3; v_gene: TRBV5-6; d_gene: -; abundance: few
CDR3nt: TGTGCCAGCAGTCCCACAGGGCGTCTTTTTGAAGCTTTCTTT; CDR3aa: CASSPTGRLFEAFF; j_gene: TRBJ1-1; v_gene: TRBV6-5; d_gene: -; abundance: -
CDR3nt: TGTGCCAGCAGTATCGGGACAGGGGTGAATCAGCCCCAGCATTTT; CDR3aa: CASSIGTGVNQPQHF; j_gene: TRBJ1-5; v_gene: TRBV2; d_gene: TRBD1; abundance: -
CDR3nt: TGTGCCAGCGGGAGGGGAACGGAGACCCAGTACTTC; CDR3aa: CASGRGTETQYF; j_gene: TRBJ2-5; v_gene: TRBV19; d_gene: TRBD2; abundance: few
CDR3nt: TGTGCCAGCACCCCTACTCCTCGCTACAATGAGCAGTTCTTC; CDR3aa: CASTPTPRYNEQFF; j_gene: TRBJ2-1; v_gene: TRBV5-6; d_gene: -; abundance: -
CDR3nt: TGTGCCAGCAAACACCCGAACACCGGGGAGCTGTTTTTT; CDR3aa: CASKHPNTGELFF; j_gene: TRBJ2-2; v_gene: TRBV7-9; d_gene: -; abundance: few
CDR3nt: TGTGCCAGCAGACTTATCTTTAACGGAGACTACGAGCAGTACTTC; CDR3aa: CASRLIFNGDYEQYF; j_gene: TRBJ2-7; v_gene: TRBV7-2; d_gene: -; abundance: few
CDR3nt: TGTGCCAGCAGCCCCAACAGGGCTGGGGCCAACGTCCTGACTTTC; CDR3aa: CASSPNRAGANVLTF; j_gene: TRBJ2-6; v_gene: TRBV16; d_gene: -; abundance: -
CDR3nt: TGTGCCAGCAGACAGGGGGGCAACTATGGCTACACCTTC; CDR3aa: CASRQGGNYGYTF; j_gene: TRBJ1-2; v_gene: TRBV5-6; d_gene: TRBD1; abundance: -
CDR3nt: TGTGCCAGCAGCCGACGACTAGCGGAACTCGTTAACAATGAGCAGTTCTTC; CDR3aa: CASSRRLAELVNNEQFF; j_gene: TRBJ2-1; v_gene: TRBV27; d_gene: TRBD2; abundance: -
CDR3nt: TGTGCCTGCGGGGTACCTAGCGCAGATACGCAGTATTTT; CDR3aa: CACGVPSADTQYF; j_gene: TRBJ2-3; v_gene: TRBV30; d_gene: -; abundance: few
CDR3nt: TGTGCCAGCAGCCAAGCGGGACAGTCAAACTATGGCTACACCTTC; CDR3aa: CASSQAGQSNYGYTF; j_gene: TRBJ1-2; v_gene: TRBV28; d_gene: TRBD1; abundance: -
CDR3nt: TGTGCCAGCAGTTCCTACCAAGAGACCCAGTACTTC; CDR3aa: CASSSYQETQYF; j_gene: TRBJ2-5; v_gene: TRBV2; d_gene: -; abundance: -
CDR3nt: TGTGCCAGCAGCCCCACCCTAATTGTCACAGATACGCAGTATTTT; CDR3aa: CASSPTLIVTDTQYF; j_gene: TRBJ2-3; v_gene: TRBV4-2; d_gene: -; abundance: -
CDR3nt: TGTGCCAGCAGCGTAGCTCCGCTAGCGGGAGGAACCGGGGAGCTGTTTTTT; CDR3aa: CASSVAPLAGGTGELFF; j_gene: TRBJ2-2; v_gene: TRBV9; d_gene: TRBD2; abundance: -
CDR3nt: TGCGCCAGCAGCTTGCGTGGGGACGTTGAAGCTTTCTTT; CDR3aa: CASSLRGDVEAFF; j_gene: TRBJ1-1; v_gene: TRBV5-1; d_gene: -; abundance: few
CDR3nt: TGTGCCAGCAGCTTAATAGCGGGAGGAAGGGAGCAGTACTTC; CDR3aa: CASSLIAGGREQYF; j_gene: TRBJ2-7; v_gene: TRBV7-6; d_gene: TRBD2; abundance: -
CDR3nt: TGTGCCAGCAGTCCCGGGACTAGTGGGAAGACCCAGTACTTC; CDR3aa: CASSPGTSGKTQYF; j_gene: TRBJ2-5; v_gene: TRBV2; d_gene: TRBD2; abundance: -
CDR3nt: TGTGCCAGCCAGGGCCTCCAAGAGACCCAGTACTTC; CDR3aa: CASQGLQETQYF; j_gene: TRBJ2-5; v_gene: TRBV7-9; d_gene: -; abundance: -